Presented here are 19 T cell receptor beta chains from one specimen sequenced in a study of shared clonotypes between healthy human individuals. This table comes from immunoSEQ multiplex PCR, and its TCRdb copy is limited to in-frame clones, with some not included. The data hold more than 1.2 million clones, with less than 99% observed a single time. Sequenced input: naive CD4+ T cells sorted from blood. Subset of the sample: CD45RA+ positively selected. These receptors all come from a man aged 25 to 45 in good health.

The chain recombines TRBV9 with TRBJ2-6; the match to TRBD2 covers 12 bases. CDR1 SGDLS and CDR2 YYNGEE come from the germline V gene. Unmatched junction bases numbered 5, after V lost 4 bases and J lost 0 bases. The CDR3 length is 18 residues. CDR3 bases: TGTGCCAGCAGCCCCGGACTAGCGGGGTACTCTGGGGCCAACGTCCTGACTTTC. This encodes CASSPGLAGYSGANVLTF.

This clone has a single count. The rearrangement uses TRBV10-2 and TRBJ2-3; D perhaps matches TRBD2 (6 bases). V was clipped by 10 bases and J by 5 bases, with 16 bases between them. The CDR3 covers 13 residues. The germline V gene has CDR1 WSHSY and CDR2 SAAADI. This CDR3 is CATAGGWGDTQYF. DNA of the CDR3: TGCGCCACAGCAGGAGGGTGGGGAGATACGCAGTATTTT.

This clone was observed once. V and J are TRBV28 and TRBJ1-4; D possibly corresponds to TRBD1 (5 bases). The germline gives CDR1 MDHEN, CDR2 SYDVKM. CDR3 length equals 15 residues. The V end lost 5 bases, the J end lost 3 bases, and 13 bases lay between the germline ends. The CDR3 region is CASSPAGTPNEKLFF. DNA for the CDR3: TGTGCCAGCAGTCCGGCCGGGACCCCTAATGAAAAACTGTTTTTT. The entire variable domain, with the rest obtained from reference TRBV28 and TRBJ1-4, is as follows: DVKVTQSSRYLVKRTGEKVFLECVQDMDHENMFWYRQDPGLGLRLIYFSYDVKMKEKGDIPEGYSVSREKKERFSLILESASTNQTSMYLCASSPAGTPNEKLFFGSGTQLSVL.

The genes are TRBV6-5 and TRBJ2-7, with 8 bases fitting TRBD2. V gave up 8 bases and J gave up 6 bases; unmatched junction bases: 12. CDR1 is MNHEY, CDR2 SVGAGI, per germline. The CDR3 is 14 residues long. The CDR3 DNA is TGTGCCAGCCGTACGGGGGGGGTCCGCGCCGAGCAGTACTTC. Its protein is CASRTGGVRAEQYF.

The V call is TRBV2, the J call TRBJ2-1, with 11 bases lining up with TRBD2. Trimming at V came to 6 bases and at J to 6 bases, leaving 10 bases not matched to a gene. Germline CDR1 and CDR2: SNHLY and FYNNEI. CDR3 length: 16 residues. CDR3: CASSPELAGAVNEQFF. DNA for the CDR3: TGTGCCAGCAGCCCCGAACTAGCGGGAGCTGTCAATGAGCAGTTCTTC.

The chain recombines TRBV5-1 with TRBJ1-5; D is unclear. CDR1 is SGHRS and CDR2 is YFSETQ in the germline V gene. The germline V and J ends were trimmed by 4 bases and 4 bases, with 12 bases remaining between them. This CDR3 has 14 amino acids. CDR3: CASSPMDGNQPQHF. The CDR3 nucleotides are TGCGCCAGCAGCCCGATGGATGGTAATCAGCCCCAGCATTTT.

CDR3 residues: CASSLTSPGNEQFF. The DNA for the CDR3 is TGTGCCAGCAGTTTAACTAGCCCGGGTAATGAGCAGTTCTTC. The chain is built from TRBV28 and TRBJ2-1; perhaps TRBD2 as D (6 bases). There are 14 residues in the CDR3. CDR1 is MDHEN, CDR2 SYDVKM, per germline. Trimming took 2 bases from V and 7 from J, leaving 12 bases between them.

The V and J genes are TRBV4-2 and TRBJ2-6; D may correspond to TRBD1 or TRBD2 (5 bases each). V shed 0 bases and J shed 5 bases, with 8 bases lying between them. Germline CDR1 reads LGHNA; CDR2 reads YNFKEQ. CDR3 length equals 15 residues. CDR3 in amino acids: CASSQDEGRANVLTF. CDR3 bases: TGTGCCAGCAGCCAAGATGAGGGGCGGGCCAACGTCCTGACTTTC.

J is TRBJ2-1 and V is TRBV28, with TRBD1 identical over 10 bases. Germline V gene lookup returns CDR1 MDHEN and CDR2 SYDVKM. Losses at the gene ends were 3 bases for V and 5 bases for J; bases not matched to a gene: 16. The CDR3 covers 19 residues. The chain's CDR3 is CASSFFDRGRLIPNNEQFF. In DNA, the CDR3 is TGTGCCAGCAGTTTCTTTGACAGGGGGCGCCTTATACCAAACAATGAGCAGTTCTTC.

The chain couples TRBV9 to TRBJ2-2, with a tentative D call TRBD1 (5 bases). CDR1 is SGDLS and CDR2 is YYNGEE in the germline V gene. The CDR3 extends over 13 amino acids. Trimming shortened V by 3 bases and J by 4 bases, and 7 bases separated the two germline ends. The CDR3 bases are TGTGCCAGCAGCGCAGACAGCACCGGGGAGCTGTTTTTT. Protein product: CASSADSTGELFF.

A few counts support this clone. The J gene is TRBJ1-5, the V gene TRBV30; 9 positions agree with TRBD1. The CDR3 loop spans 15 amino acids. The germline CDR1 and CDR2 sequences are GTSNPN and SVGIG (reference sequence). Germline trimming cut 3 bases from V and 4 bases from J; bases unmatched to any gene: 7. CDR3 bases: TGTGCCTGGAGCCCTCCGGACAGGGGAAATCAGCCCCAGCATTTT. Amino acid sequence: CAWSPPDRGNQPQHF. Looking up the rest from reference TRBV30 and TRBJ1-5 gives the full variable domain: SQTIHQWPATLVQPVGSPLSLECTVEGTSNPNLYWYRQAAGRGLQLLFYSVGIGQISSEVPQNLSASRPQDRQFILSSKKLLLSDSGFYLCAWSPPDRGNQPQHFGDGTRLSIL.

The gene calls are TRBV4-2 and TRBJ1-2, with D unclear. Trimming took off 11 bases at V and 4 bases at J, with 14 bases between the two ends. The CDR3 is 12 residues long. The germline gives CDR1 LGHNA, CDR2 YNFKEQ. CDR3 residues: CASGGVGYGYTF. For the CDR3, the DNA is TGTGCCTCCGGTGGGGTCGGCTATGGCTACACCTTC.

V gene TRBV5-1 combines with J gene TRBJ2-2, with 9 positions matching TRBD1. The germline V gene has CDR1 SGHRS and CDR2 YFSETQ. With 4 bases clipped from V and 6 bases from J, the junction kept 7 bases outside the gene matches. This CDR3 spans 15 amino acids. The CDR3 spells CASSGGTGWSGELFF. CDR3 DNA: TGCGCCAGCAGCGGCGGGACAGGGTGGTCCGGGGAGCTGTTTTTT.

This chain joins TRBV6-6 and TRBJ2-5; D might be TRBD1 or TRBD2, each matching 6 bases. This CDR3 contains 13 residues. Germline CDR1 is MNHNY and CDR2 is SVGAGI (reference sequence). V was trimmed by 4 bases and J by 5 bases, leaving 11 bases between them. The CDR3 region has the DNA TGTGCCAGCAGTTCGAGGGGGGCCGAGACCCAGTACTTC. Its translation is CASSSRGAETQYF.

The chain joins TRBV28 to TRBJ2-5; 10 bases are shared with TRBD1. There are 15 residues in the CDR3. J was trimmed by 5 bases and V by 7 bases; bases with no gene match: 10. Germline V gene sequence: CDR1 MDHEN, CDR2 SYDVKM. Here the CDR3 reads CASTQRTGGWETQYF. CDR3 DNA: TGTGCCAGCACCCAACGGACAGGGGGATGGGAGACCCAGTACTTC.

In DNA, the CDR3 is TGTGCCAGTAGTACGGCGTCGGGACTTTATTACGAGCAGTACTTC. Amino acid sequence: CASSTASGLYYEQYF. The chain has TRBV19 and TRBJ2-7, with a weak D call TRBD2 (6 bases). This CDR3 comprises 15 residues. V gave up 4 bases and J gave up 4 bases, with 17 bases separating them. CDR1 and CDR2 (germline): LNHDA, SQIVND (reference sequence).

The gene calls are TRBV6-5 and TRBJ1-1, with 9 bases fitting TRBD1. This CDR3 is built from 15 residues. Germline CDR1 MNHEY, CDR2 SVGAGI. After removal of 2 bases from V and 0 bases from J, the junction contained 1 base not matched to a gene. The CDR3 DNA follows: TGTGCCAGCAGTTACAACAGGGGGCTGAACACTGAAGCTTTCTTT. Translated, it gives CASSYNRGLNTEAFF.

The chain is built from TRBV7-9 and TRBJ2-1; no definite D call. Germline V gives CDR1 SEHNR, CDR2 FQNEAQ (reference sequence). The V gene lost 8 bases and the J gene lost 8 bases, with 16 bases spanning the gap. This CDR3 region has 13 residues. DNA for the CDR3: TGTGCCAGCCGCCATTTGTATGGGGATGAGCAGTTCTTC. Translating it yields CASRHLYGDEQFF.

This rearrangement joins TRBV5-1 to TRBJ2-1, with 7 bases that match TRBD1. Germline-derived CDR1 and CDR2 are SGHRS and YFSETQ. CDR3 size: 14 residues. After removal of 5 bases from V and 7 bases from J, the junction contained 9 bases not matched to a gene. The DNA of the CDR3 is TGCGCCAGCAGTATGGGGGACAGAACGAATGAGCAGTTCTTC. Translation: CASSMGDRTNEQFF. Variable domain in full (rest from reference TRBV5-1 and TRBJ2-1): KAGVTQTPRYLIKTRGQQVTLSCSPISGHRSVSWYQQTPGQGLQFLFEYFSETQRNKGNFPGRFSGRQFSNSRSEMNVSTLELGDSALYLCASSMGDRTNEQFFGPGTRLTVL.